These T cell receptor beta chains were read from a single sample in a study of vaccination and CD4 T cells after COVID-19. TCRdb re-called the PCR reads through MiXCR, storing one row per CDR3 protein. Found here are about 22,000 distinct CDR3 sequences, about 40% of them singletons; the top ten hold approximately 4.5%. These receptors have no known antigen. The sequenced sample was CD4+ T cells from blood, cultured in vitro, obtained before SARS-CoV-2 vaccination. The receptors shown here come from a human donor who had recovered from COVID-19. The CDR3 runs from the conserved cysteine through the conserved F or W. Each record gives: J gene, clone size, V gene, D gene, CDR3 protein, CDR3 DNA. D genes are given only for firm matches. Clone size is stated in some rows and not others, as once, few, many or a class when expanded.

J gene: TRBJ1-3; clone size: once; V gene: TRBV19; D gene: NA; CDR3 protein: CASSIEGTVGNTIYF; CDR3 DNA: TGTGCCAGTAGTATAGAGGGGACGGTTGGAAACACCATATATTTT
J gene: TRBJ1-2; clone size: few; V gene: TRBV15; D gene: NA; CDR3 protein: CATSRDRTAYYGYTF; CDR3 DNA: TGTGCCACCAGCAGAGATCGGACCGCTTACTATGGCTACACCTTC
J gene: TRBJ1-1; clone size: NA; V gene: TRBV7-2; D gene: NA; CDR3 protein: CASSLEDVASSNTEAFF; CDR3 DNA: TGTGCCAGCAGCTTAGAGGATGTTGCCAGCTCGAACACTGAAGCTTTCTTT
J gene: TRBJ1-1; clone size: few; V gene: TRBV15; D gene: NA; CDR3 protein: CATSRGRGWNTEAFF; CDR3 DNA: TGTGCCACCAGCAGAGGAAGGGGCTGGAACACTGAAGCTTTCTTT
J gene: TRBJ1-2; clone size: NA; V gene: TRBV28; D gene: NA; CDR3 protein: CASSLEAFYGYTF; CDR3 DNA: TGTGCCAGCAGTTTAGAGGCCTTCTATGGCTACACCTTC
J gene: TRBJ1-5; clone size: few; V gene: TRBV6-1; D gene: NA; CDR3 protein: CASRGRRQPQHF; CDR3 DNA: TGTGCCAGCAGAGGGAGGAGACAGCCCCAGCATTTT
J gene: TRBJ1-1; clone size: NA; V gene: TRBV11-2; D gene: TRBD1; CDR3 protein: CASSYSPGGETEAFF; CDR3 DNA: TGTGCCAGCAGCTACTCACCAGGGGGCGAGACTGAAGCTTTCTTT
J gene: TRBJ2-7; clone size: few; V gene: TRBV20-1; D gene: NA; CDR3 protein: CSARDITKNLFSYEQYF; CDR3 DNA: TGCAGTGCTAGAGATATTACAAAGAACCTTTTCTCCTACGAGCAGTACTTC
J gene: TRBJ1-5; clone size: few; V gene: TRBV19; D gene: NA; CDR3 protein: CASRVDGAISNQPQHF; CDR3 DNA: TGTGCCAGTAGGGTTGACGGAGCCATCTCCAATCAGCCCCAGCATTTT
J gene: TRBJ1-1; clone size: NA; V gene: TRBV19; D gene: NA; CDR3 protein: CASSAKKNTEAFF; CDR3 DNA: TGTGCCAGTAGTGCCAAGAAGAACACTGAAGCTTTCTTT
J gene: TRBJ2-1; clone size: NA; V gene: TRBV6-2/TRBV6-3; D gene: TRBD1; CDR3 protein: CAGTKQGKEQFF; CDR3 DNA: TGTGCCGGCACTAAACAGGGGAAAGAGCAGTTCTTC
J gene: TRBJ2-5; clone size: NA; V gene: TRBV20-1; D gene: NA; CDR3 protein: CSAIGRGPQETQYF; CDR3 DNA: TGCAGTGCTATAGGGCGGGGTCCCCAAGAGACCCAATACTTC
J gene: TRBJ1-2; clone size: few; V gene: TRBV20-1; D gene: NA; CDR3 protein: CSAPEGAANYGYTF; CDR3 DNA: TGCAGTGCTCCCGAAGGGGCGGCTAACTATGGCTACACCTTC
J gene: TRBJ2-3; clone size: few; V gene: TRBV7-2; D gene: TRBD2; CDR3 protein: CASSAAGTNADTQYF; CDR3 DNA: TGTGCCAGCAGCGCTGCCGGGACTAACGCAGATACGCAGTATTTT
J gene: TRBJ2-5; clone size: few; V gene: TRBV24-1; D gene: NA; CDR3 protein: CATSDSDSLQETQYF; CDR3 DNA: TGTGCCACCAGTGATTCGGACAGCCTCCAAGAGACCCAGTACTTC
J gene: TRBJ2-7; clone size: NA; V gene: TRBV19; D gene: TRBD1; CDR3 protein: CATSDQGAREQYF; CDR3 DNA: TGTGCCACCTCAGACCAGGGGGCGCGGGAGCAGTACTTC
J gene: TRBJ2-3; clone size: few; V gene: TRBV20-1; D gene: TRBD2; CDR3 protein: CSAQRDTDTQYF; CDR3 DNA: TGCAGTGCTCAGCGGGACACAGATACGCAGTATTTT
J gene: TRBJ1-2; clone size: few; V gene: TRBV2; D gene: NA; CDR3 protein: CASSDQGTYGYTF; CDR3 DNA: TGTGCCAGCAGTGACCAGGGTACCTATGGCTACACCTTC
J gene: TRBJ1-1; clone size: NA; V gene: TRBV6-1; D gene: TRBD1; CDR3 protein: CASGSDREGKTFF; CDR3 DNA: TGTGCCAGCGGATCCGACAGGGAGGGGAAAACTTTCTTT
J gene: TRBJ1-1; clone size: few; V gene: TRBV6-5; D gene: NA; CDR3 protein: CASSWGGSTEAFF; CDR3 DNA: TGTGCCAGCAGTTGGGGCGGGAGCACTGAAGCTTTCTTT
J gene: TRBJ1-2; clone size: medium-sized; V gene: TRBV6-5; D gene: TRBD1; CDR3 protein: CASSYRGQGAYGYTF; CDR3 DNA: TGTGCCAGCAGTTACCGCGGACAGGGCGCCTATGGCTACACCTTC
J gene: TRBJ1-2; clone size: NA; V gene: TRBV19; D gene: TRBD1; CDR3 protein: CASSRRQGPSDGYTF; CDR3 DNA: TGTGCCAGTAGTCGCCGACAGGGGCCTTCGGATGGCTACACCTTC
J gene: TRBJ1-2; clone size: NA; V gene: TRBV12-3/TRBV12-4; D gene: NA; CDR3 protein: CASSPDSLYGYTF; CDR3 DNA: TGTGCCAGCAGTCCGGACAGTTTGTATGGCTACACCTTC
J gene: TRBJ2-7; clone size: NA; V gene: TRBV28; D gene: NA; CDR3 protein: CASSWGLSSYEQYF; CDR3 DNA: TGTGCCAGCAGTTGGGGACTTAGCTCCTACGAGCAGTACTTC
J gene: TRBJ2-7; clone size: NA; V gene: TRBV19; D gene: TRBD1; CDR3 protein: CASSKTGSDPYEQYF; CDR3 DNA: TGTGCCAGTAGTAAGACAGGGAGCGACCCCTACGAGCAGTACTTC
J gene: TRBJ2-5; clone size: NA; V gene: TRBV7-2; D gene: TRBD2; CDR3 protein: CASSSPTSGGPGETQYF; CDR3 DNA: TGTGCCAGCAGCTCCCCGACTAGCGGGGGGCCGGGAGAGACCCAGTACTTC
J gene: TRBJ2-5; clone size: few; V gene: TRBV24-1; D gene: NA; CDR3 protein: CATSDGDGRRETQYF; CDR3 DNA: TGTGCCACCAGTGATGGGGACGGACGTCGGGAGACCCAGTACTTC
J gene: TRBJ2-1; clone size: few; V gene: TRBV24-1; D gene: TRBD2; CDR3 protein: CATSDYRGLAGGPIGREQFF; CDR3 DNA: TGTGCCACCAGTGATTATAGGGGACTAGCGGGAGGGCCAATAGGTCGCGAGCAGTTCTTC
J gene: TRBJ1-1; clone size: NA; V gene: TRBV14; D gene: NA; CDR3 protein: CASSRGFTEAFF; CDR3 DNA: TGTGCCAGCAGCCGGGGTTTTACTGAAGCTTTCTTT
J gene: TRBJ2-1; clone size: NA; V gene: TRBV20-1; D gene: NA; CDR3 protein: CSAKVLGAAYNEQFF; CDR3 DNA: TGCAGTGCTAAAGTTTTAGGCGCCGCCTACAATGAGCAGTTCTTC
J gene: TRBJ1-5; clone size: NA; V gene: TRBV12-3/TRBV12-4; D gene: NA; CDR3 protein: CASSWDNQPQHF; CDR3 DNA: TGTGCCAGCAGTTGGGACAATCAGCCCCAGCATTTT
J gene: TRBJ1-2; clone size: few; V gene: TRBV18; D gene: NA; CDR3 protein: CASSPEDRAYGYTF; CDR3 DNA: TGTGCCAGCTCACCGGAGGACAGAGCCTATGGCTACACCTTC
J gene: TRBJ2-3; clone size: NA; V gene: TRBV2; D gene: NA; CDR3 protein: CASSVGTPDTQYF; CDR3 DNA: TGTGCCAGCAGCGTGGGGACTCCAGATACGCAGTATTTT
J gene: TRBJ1-5; clone size: NA; V gene: TRBV4-2; D gene: TRBD1; CDR3 protein: CASSQVGTGNQPQHF; CDR3 DNA: TGTGCCAGCAGCCAAGTTGGGACAGGCAATCAGCCCCAGCATTTT
J gene: TRBJ1-1; clone size: NA; V gene: TRBV29-1; D gene: NA; CDR3 protein: CSVDGLGMGFGTEAFF; CDR3 DNA: TGCAGCGTTGACGGTTTGGGCATGGGGTTTGGTACTGAAGCTTTCTTT
J gene: TRBJ2-1; clone size: NA; V gene: TRBV20-1; D gene: NA; CDR3 protein: CSLLKTESSYNEQFF; CDR3 DNA: TGCAGCCTCTTAAAGACAGAAAGCTCCTACAATGAGCAGTTCTTC
J gene: TRBJ2-7; clone size: NA; V gene: TRBV15; D gene: NA; CDR3 protein: CATSRIPGTGEQYF; CDR3 DNA: TGTGCCACCAGCAGAATCCCGGGGACGGGGGAGCAGTACTTC
J gene: TRBJ2-1; clone size: once; V gene: TRBV7-2; D gene: NA; CDR3 protein: CASSLARQAGARFNEQFF; CDR3 DNA: TGTGCCAGCAGCTTAGCGCGTCAGGCGGGGGCCCGATTCAATGAGCAGTTCTTC
J gene: TRBJ2-7; clone size: NA; V gene: TRBV6-1; D gene: NA; CDR3 protein: CASSSSGKGSTYEQYF; CDR3 DNA: TGTGCCAGCAGTAGTTCAGGGAAAGGGTCCACCTACGAGCAGTACTTC
J gene: TRBJ1-5; clone size: NA; V gene: TRBV5-1; D gene: NA; CDR3 protein: CASSLEPGNQPQHF; CDR3 DNA: TGCGCCAGCAGCTTGGAACCGGGTAATCAGCCCCAGCATTTT
J gene: TRBJ2-1; clone size: few; V gene: TRBV7-2; D gene: TRBD2; CDR3 protein: CASSWLAGSSYNEQFF; CDR3 DNA: TGTGCCAGCAGCTGGTTAGCGGGGAGCTCCTACAATGAGCAGTTCTTC
J gene: TRBJ1-1; clone size: NA; V gene: TRBV5-1; D gene: NA; CDR3 protein: CASSGGTEQAFF; CDR3 DNA: TGCGCCAGCAGCGGGGGGACCGAACAGGCTTTCTTT
J gene: TRBJ1-2; clone size: NA; V gene: TRBV19; D gene: NA; CDR3 protein: CASVRTGRYGYTF; CDR3 DNA: TGTGCCAGTGTCCGCACCGGCAGGTATGGCTACACCTTC
J gene: TRBJ1-5; clone size: few; V gene: TRBV28; D gene: NA; CDR3 protein: CASHREPNQPQHF; CDR3 DNA: TGTGCCAGCCACAGGGAACCCAATCAGCCCCAGCATTTT
J gene: TRBJ1-2; clone size: NA; V gene: TRBV6-1; D gene: TRBD1; CDR3 protein: CASRGRDRGNYGYTF; CDR3 DNA: TGTGCCAGCAGGGGTAGGGACAGGGGGAACTATGGCTACACCTTC
J gene: TRBJ2-3; clone size: few; V gene: TRBV20-1; D gene: NA; CDR3 protein: CSARHSADTQYF; CDR3 DNA: TGCAGTGCTAGGCACTCCGCAGATACGCAGTATTTT
J gene: TRBJ2-5; clone size: NA; V gene: TRBV12-3/TRBV12-4; D gene: NA; CDR3 protein: CASSRLETQYF; CDR3 DNA: TGTGCCAGCAGTCGTTTAGAGACCCAGTACTTC
J gene: TRBJ2-3; clone size: NA; V gene: TRBV6-4; D gene: NA; CDR3 protein: CASSEWAHRGGFTDTQYF; CDR3 DNA: TGTGCCAGCAGTGAATGGGCGCACAGGGGGGGATTCACAGATACGCAGTATTTT
J gene: TRBJ2-5; clone size: NA; V gene: TRBV2; D gene: NA; CDR3 protein: CASSEWNRQETQYF; CDR3 DNA: TGTGCCAGCAGTGAATGGAACAGGCAAGAGACCCAGTACTTC
J gene: TRBJ2-6; clone size: few; V gene: TRBV20-1; D gene: TRBD1; CDR3 protein: CSAPDRNLLSGANVLTF; CDR3 DNA: TGCAGTGCCCCGGACAGGAATCTACTCTCTGGGGCCAACGTCCTGACTTTC
J gene: TRBJ2-5; clone size: NA; V gene: TRBV25-1; D gene: TRBD1; CDR3 protein: CASSSGQQETQYF; CDR3 DNA: TGTGCCAGCAGTTCGGGACAGCAAGAGACCCAGTACTTC
J gene: TRBJ1-5; clone size: NA; V gene: TRBV7-8; D gene: TRBD1; CDR3 protein: CASSNDRGLDQPQHF; CDR3 DNA: TGTGCCAGCAGCAATGACAGGGGTCTCGATCAGCCCCAGCATTTT
J gene: TRBJ2-2; clone size: once; V gene: TRBV21-1; D gene: NA; CDR3 protein: CASTRPGTGDTGELFF; CDR3 DNA: TGTGCCAGCACGAGACCCGGGACAGGGGACACCGGGGAGCTGTTTTTT
J gene: TRBJ2-7; clone size: NA; V gene: TRBV7-2; D gene: TRBD1; CDR3 protein: CASSRGHGQGSHEQYF; CDR3 DNA: TGTGCCAGCAGCCGGGGCCACGGACAGGGTAGCCACGAGCAGTACTTC
J gene: TRBJ1-6; clone size: NA; V gene: TRBV6-1; D gene: NA; CDR3 protein: CASSWRNSPLHF; CDR3 DNA: TGTGCCAGCAGCTGGCGGAATTCACCCCTCCACTTT